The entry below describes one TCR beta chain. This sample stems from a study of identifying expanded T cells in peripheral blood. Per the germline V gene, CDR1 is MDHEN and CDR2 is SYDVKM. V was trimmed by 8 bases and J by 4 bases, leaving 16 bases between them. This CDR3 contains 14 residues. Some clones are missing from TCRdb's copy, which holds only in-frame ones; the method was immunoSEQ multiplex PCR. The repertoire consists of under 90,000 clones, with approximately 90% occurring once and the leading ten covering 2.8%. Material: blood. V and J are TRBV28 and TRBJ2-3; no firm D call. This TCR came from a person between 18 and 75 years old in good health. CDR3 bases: TGTGCCAGCTTGGGCGGAGCCGTACCAGATACGCAGTATTTT. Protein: CASLGGAVPDTQYF. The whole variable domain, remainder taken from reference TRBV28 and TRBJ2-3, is DVKVTQSSRYLVKRTGEKVFLECVQDMDHENMFWYRQDPGLGLRLIYFSYDVKMKEKGDIPEGYSVSREKKERFSLILESASTNQTSMYLCASLGGAVPDTQYFGPGTRLTVL.